Listed below are T cell receptor beta chains from one sample, sequenced in a study of shared clonotypes between healthy human individuals. Here immunoSEQ multiplex PCR was the method, and the copy in TCRdb shows in-frame clones only, minus some. The sample carries hundreds of thousands of clones, just over 90% recorded once. Sample: naive CD8+ T cells sorted from blood. Receptor source: a man younger than 45 in good health. Each CDR3 is given with its conserved first and last residue. The D gene is left open where the match is weak. Size values are once, few and many counts, or a class for expanded clones, and some rows have none.

v_call,d_call,j_call,clone_size,cdr3_nt,cdr3_aa
TRBV28,NA,TRBJ2-5,NA,TGTGCCAGCAGTTTTCCGGGGATGGGGCAAGAGACCCAGTACTTC,CASSFPGMGQETQYF
TRBV28,TRBD2,TRBJ2-2,NA,TGTGCCAGCAATCCGGGACTAGCGGGAGTAGGGGGGAACACCGGGGAGCTGTTTTTT,CASNPGLAGVGGNTGELFF
TRBV9,NA,TRBJ2-1,NA,TGTGCCAGCAGCGTAGACCTGGGGGCAGGGGTGCTCGGCAATGAGCAGTTCTTC,CASSVDLGAGVLGNEQFF
TRBV29-1,TRBD1,TRBJ1-2,NA,TGCAGCGTTGACTCCGACAGGGGACGGAACTATGGCTACACCTTC,CSVDSDRGRNYGYTF
TRBV11-2,NA,TRBJ1-3,NA,TGTGCCAGCAGCTTAGTGAGTCCTGGAAACACCATATATTTT,CASSLVSPGNTIYF
TRBV5-6,TRBD1,TRBJ1-1,NA,TGTGCCAGCAGCCCGAACAGGGGTGTCTACGCTGAAGCTTTCTTT,CASSPNRGVYAEAFF
TRBV6-6,NA,TRBJ2-7,NA,TGTGCCAGCAGGACCACCCAGGACGAGCAGTACTTC,CASRTTQDEQYF
TRBV4-1,TRBD1,TRBJ2-1,once,TGCGCCAGCAGCCAGTTGACAGGGGACGGGTTTAATGAGCAGTTCTTC,CASSQLTGDGFNEQFF
TRBV27,NA,TRBJ2-1,NA,TGTGCCAGCAGCATTGCTCCCCGAGAGCCGAGCAGGTTCTTC,CASSIAPREPSRFF
TRBV27,NA,TRBJ2-3,NA,TGTGCCAGCAGTATACTAGCTGGGGCCGGAGATACGCAGTATTTT,CASSILAGAGDTQYF
TRBV5-6,NA,TRBJ1-5,NA,TGTGCCAGCAGCTTCGGGACTGGAAATCAGCCCCAGCATTTT,CASSFGTGNQPQHF
TRBV1,NA,TRBJ2-2,NA,TGCATCTATCGGGGAGCCGGGGAGCTGTTTTTT,CIYRGAGELFF
TRBV6-5,NA,TRBJ2-7,NA,TGTGCCAGCAGTTCATGGACAAACTCCTACGAGCAGTACTTC,CASSSWTNSYEQYF
TRBV18,TRBD1,TRBJ1-5,NA,TGTGCCAGCTCACCTTTACAGGGGTGGGTGCAGCCCCAGCATTTT,CASSPLQGWVQPQHF
TRBV7-2,NA,TRBJ2-7,NA,TGTGCCAGCAGCTTTAGCGAGAATTCCTACGAGCAGTACTTC,CASSFSENSYEQYF
TRBV7-9,TRBD2,TRBJ2-5,NA,TGTGCCAGCAGCTCCACTAGCGGGGAAGAGACCCAGTACTTC,CASSSTSGEETQYF
TRBV28,NA,TRBJ2-1,NA,TGTGCCACAGAACGGTCGGGGCTATACAATGAGCAGTTCTTC,CATERSGLYNEQFF
TRBV5-5,NA,TRBJ2-2,NA,TGTGCCAGCAGCTTGGACCCTACTAGGGGGTCCAGCGGGGAGCTGTTTTTT,CASSLDPTRGSSGELFF
TRBV4-1,NA,TRBJ1-5,NA,TGCGCCAGCAGCCAGGGGCCGAATAGCAATCAGCCCCAGCATTTT,CASSQGPNSNQPQHF
TRBV7-9,NA,TRBJ2-7,NA,TGTGCCACCGCCCCGGTGATAGCGTCCCTCTCCTACGAGCAGTACTTC,CATAPVIASLSYEQYF